These T cell receptor beta chains were read from a single sample in a study of control samples from healthy donors and cancer patients. Data came from immunoSEQ multiplex PCR; TCRdb stores just in-frame clones and leaves some out. The table records 35,000 to 50,000 clones, approximately 82% of them present only once. The sequencing sample was made of blood. Source of these receptors: a man between 60 and 75 years old in good health. CDR3s include the opening cysteine and the closing phenylalanine or tryptophan. Fields, in order: J gene, D gene, V gene, clone size, CDR3 DNA, CDR3 protein. A D gene is named only where the DNA matches it firmly. A row's size may be missing; if present it is once, few, many or a size class.

TRBJ1-1 | TRBD1 | TRBV5-6 | NA | TGTGCCAGCAGCCCACCGACAGGGTTGAACACTGAAGCTTTCTTT | CASSPPTGLNTEAFF
TRBJ1-2 | TRBD1 | TRBV6-4 | few | TGTGCCAGCAGTGACGGCAGGGGGCGAGATGGCTACACCTTC | CASSDGRGRDGYTF
TRBJ1-5 | TRBD1 | TRBV3-1/TRBV3-2 | NA | TGTGCCAGCAGCCAAAGGACAGGGGACCAGCATTTT | CASSQRTGDQHF
TRBJ1-4 | NA | TRBV7-6 | few | TGTGCCAGCTCCATGGACAGAAATGAAAAACTGTTTTTT | CASSMDRNEKLFF
TRBJ2-3 | NA | TRBV24-1 | NA | TGTGCCACTGGGGGGCCGCTCGGAGATACGCAGTATTTT | CATGGPLGDTQYF
TRBJ2-1 | NA | TRBV2 | NA | TGTGCCAGCGCTGGGAGCTCCTACAATGAGCAGTTCTTC | CASAGSSYNEQFF
TRBJ1-4 | NA | TRBV4-3 | once | TGCGCCAGCAGCCAAGGGGTCAGGAATGAAAAACTGTTTTTT | CASSQGVRNEKLFF
TRBJ1-1 | NA | TRBV7-2 | NA | TGTGCCAGCAGCTTAGACCAGGGTGCCGTAGCTTTCTTT | CASSLDQGAVAFF
TRBJ2-1 | NA | TRBV5-1 | once | TGCGCCAGCACCGGGGGAGGAGGGACAATTGAGCAGTTCTTC | CASTGGGGTIEQFF
TRBJ1-1 | NA | TRBV4-3 | NA | TGCGCCAGCAGCCAAGATTATCGCGTACAGGCCGGTGAAGCTTTCTTT | CASSQDYRVQAGEAFF
TRBJ2-1 | TRBD2 | TRBV4-3 | NA | TGCGCCAGCAGCCAAGATTCGGCAGCGGGGGGGCTCTGGGAGCAGTTCTTC | CASSQDSAAGGLWEQFF
TRBJ1-1 | NA | TRBV28 | NA | TGTGCCAGCATCCTCCTGGGGGGGGCAGAAGCTTTCTTT | CASILLGGAEAFF
TRBJ1-2 | NA | TRBV2 | NA | TGTGCCAGCAGTGCAGAACAGGGATCTGGCTACACCTTC | CASSAEQGSGYTF
TRBJ2-2 | NA | TRBV5-1 | medium-sized | TGCGCCAGCAGTTCCGAAGGGAACACCGGGGAGCTGTTTTTT | CASSSEGNTGELFF
TRBJ2-2 | NA | TRBV27 | NA | TGTGCCAGCAGTCCTCAGAGGCCGAACACCGGGGAGCTGTTTTTT | CASSPQRPNTGELFF
TRBJ1-5 | NA | TRBV28 | NA | TGTGCCAGCAGTACTGGCCCCTATCGGCCCCAGCATTTT | CASSTGPYRPQHF
TRBJ1-6 | TRBD1 | TRBV6-2/TRBV6-3 | NA | TGTGCCAGCAGTTACATCCGGGACAGGGAGATCTCCTATAATTCACCCCTCCACTTT | CASSYIRDREISYNSPLHF
TRBJ1-5 | NA | TRBV6-5 | NA | TGTGCCAGCAGTTCCGGTGGGGACAATCAGCCCCAGCATTTT | CASSSGGDNQPQHF
TRBJ2-7 | NA | TRBV6-5 | NA | TGTGCCAGCTCTCGCCAAACCTACGAGCAGTACTTC | CASSRQTYEQYF
TRBJ1-1 | NA | TRBV14 | NA | TGTGCCAGCAGCCTCCTCCAGGGAAAGGGGAACACTGAAGCTTTCTTT | CASSLLQGKGNTEAFF
TRBJ1-4 | NA | TRBV11-2 | NA | TGTGCCAGCAGCTTAGCCCCAACAAAAGCAACTAATGAAAAACTGTTTTTT | CASSLAPTKATNEKLFF
TRBJ1-2 | NA | TRBV2 | once | TGTGCCAGCAGTGAGATCCGACAGGGCTACACCTTC | CASSEIRQGYTF
TRBJ2-2 | NA | TRBV6-5 | NA | TGTGCCGTCAGGAGGAACAGGGACACCGGGGAGCTGTTTTTT | CAVRRNRDTGELFF
TRBJ1-4 | TRBD1 | TRBV18 | NA | TGTGCCAGCTCACCGCCGGGACAGGGGGCGATGGGAGATGAAAAACTGTTTTTT | CASSPPGQGAMGDEKLFF
TRBJ1-5 | NA | TRBV6-5 | NA | TGTGCCAGCGGCCAACAGGGATATAGCAATCAGCCCCAGCATTTT | CASGQQGYSNQPQHF
TRBJ2-3 | TRBD1 | TRBV11-3 | NA | TGTGCCAGCAGCTTAGATGCGAAGGGGGCAACGACAGATACGCAGTATTTT | CASSLDAKGATTDTQYF
TRBJ2-7 | TRBD1 | TRBV4-1 | once | TGCGCCAGCAGCCAAGTGACAGGGGCTCCCTACGAGCAGTACTTC | CASSQVTGAPYEQYF
TRBJ2-5 | TRBD2 | TRBV29-1 | NA | TGCAGCGTCCTCGGACTAGCGGGAGAGACCCAGTACTTC | CSVLGLAGETQYF
TRBJ2-7 | NA | TRBV28 | NA | TGTGCCAGCTGCAGCTTTGGGCCCTACGAGCAGTACTTC | CASCSFGPYEQYF
TRBJ2-3 | TRBD2 | TRBV19 | NA | TGTGCCAGTAGCCCGGCGAAATTCGCGCGGGGGGGCTCATCAGATACGCAGTATTTT | CASSPAKFARGGSSDTQYF
TRBJ2-7 | NA | TRBV7-8 | NA | TGTGCCAGCAGCTTAGTTTCCTACGAGCAGTACTTC | CASSLVSYEQYF
TRBJ1-1 | NA | TRBV20-1 | once | TGCAGCACCAGCGTGAACACTGAAGCTTTCTTT | CSTSVNTEAFF
TRBJ1-2 | NA | TRBV30 | NA | TGTGCCTGGAGTGTAGCAGGGGTAGCGACACGCTACACCTTC | CAWSVAGVATRYTF
TRBJ1-4 | NA | TRBV28 | NA | TGTGCCAGCAGAGAGGGAGTAACTAATGAAAAACTGTTTTTT | CASREGVTNEKLFF
TRBJ2-3 | TRBD2 | TRBV6-2/TRBV6-3 | NA | TGTGCCAGCAGTCCCCGTACTAGCGGGAGCTTGACAGATACGCAGTATTTT | CASSPRTSGSLTDTQYF
TRBJ1-6 | TRBD1 | TRBV6-2/TRBV6-3 | NA | TGTGCCAGCAGTTTTCGGACAGGCTCCTATAATTCACCCCTCCACTTT | CASSFRTGSYNSPLHF
TRBJ2-2 | NA | TRBV7-3 | NA | TGTGCCAGCAGCTTTGGTCAGGGAGATCCCGGGGAGCTGTTTTTT | CASSFGQGDPGELFF
TRBJ1-1 | NA | TRBV18 | NA | TGTGCCAGCTCACCAAACGGAGGGATGAACACTGAAGCTTTCTTT | CASSPNGGMNTEAFF
TRBJ2-3 | TRBD1 | TRBV5-6 | NA | TGTGCCAGCAGCGTCCGGACAGGTTTGACGCAGTATTTT | CASSVRTGLTQYF
TRBJ1-2 | NA | TRBV5-1 | NA | TGCGCCAGCGCCCGGCGGGAGGGGGCTAACTATGGCTACACCTTC | CASARREGANYGYTF
TRBJ2-7 | NA | TRBV7-2 | NA | TGTGCCAGCAGCTCAATAGGGTACGAGCAGTACTTC | CASSSIGYEQYF
TRBJ2-1 | NA | TRBV4-2 | few | TGTGCCAGCAGCCAAGAGGGCGGCTACAATGAGCAGTTCTTC | CASSQEGGYNEQFF
TRBJ1-1 | NA | TRBV12-3/TRBV12-4 | once | TGTGCCAGCAGTTTAGTGAACACTGAAGCTTTCTTT | CASSLVNTEAFF
TRBJ1-6 | NA | TRBV27 | few | TGTGCCAGCAGTTTAAAGGAAGATATGGCCCTCCACTTT | CASSLKEDMALHF
TRBJ2-3 | TRBD2 | TRBV6-5 | NA | TGTGCCAGCGGAGCGGGAGAAGGGTATACGCAGTATTTT | CASGAGEGYTQYF
TRBJ1-5 | NA | TRBV5-6 | NA | TGTGCCAGCAGCTTCGGAAGGAATCAGCCCCAGCATTTT | CASSFGRNQPQHF
TRBJ2-1 | NA | TRBV11-2 | NA | TGTGCCAGCAGCCGGCGGTCCGCCAATGAGCAGTTCTTC | CASSRRSANEQFF
TRBJ2-1 | TRBD1 | TRBV5-1 | NA | TGCGCCAGTCGACCCGGGACAGACTACAATGAGCAGTTCTTC | CASRPGTDYNEQFF
TRBJ1-3 | NA | TRBV19 | NA | TGTGCCAGTAGTATAGCGAGGCAAGCAAACACCATATATTTT | CASSIARQANTIYF
TRBJ1-2 | NA | TRBV6-1 | NA | TGTGCCAGCAGTGAACCCGGTAAAGCTAACTATGGCTACACCTTC | CASSEPGKANYGYTF
TRBJ1-1 | NA | TRBV30 | NA | TGTGCCATACTTGGGGGCAGCCACACTGAAGCTTTCTTT | CAILGGSHTEAFF
TRBJ2-3 | TRBD2 | TRBV5-6 | NA | TGTGCCAGCAGCTTGACTAGCGGGGGGCTGAGGAGCACAGATACGCAGTATTTT | CASSLTSGGLRSTDTQYF
TRBJ2-7 | NA | TRBV28 | NA | TGTGCCAGCAGCCCTAAGGGTATGAAGCAGTACTTC | CASSPKGMKQYF
TRBJ1-6 | NA | TRBV28 | NA | TGTGCCAGCACTGAACCCCCCAGGGGCTCCTATAATTCACCCCTCCACTTT | CASTEPPRGSYNSPLHF